The 18 T cell receptor beta chains listed next were all sequenced from one sample in a study of monozygotic twins with inflammatory bowel disease. TCRdb reworked the 5' RACE reads into one entry per CDR3 protein, no DNA. The table gives about 300,000 distinct CDR3 sequences; the top ten clones make up 5.6% of it. Material: blood. The source is a human donor with ulcerative colitis or Crohn's disease, or a healthy co-twin of an affected twin (not recorded which).

This CDR3 is CASSHVNYGYTF. This chain connects TRBV12-3 or TRBV12-4 to TRBJ1-2. The CDR3 is 12 residues long.

This chain uses TRBV7-3 with TRBJ2-3; the TRBD1 assignment by TCRdb is unverifiable without DNA. Per the germline V gene, CDR1 is SGHTA and CDR2 is FQGTGA. The CDR3 runs to 15 residues. The CDR3 loop reads CASSPRTDLTDTQYF.

The chain couples TRBV28 to TRBJ1-4; there is no DNA to check the TCRdb D call of TRBD1. The germline V gene has CDR1 MDHEN and CDR2 SYDVKM. The CDR3 is made up of 15 amino acids. CDR3 sequence reads: CASSSRGTSLEKLFF.

The chain joins TRBV7-2 to TRBJ2-2; without DNA, the TCRdb call of TRBD2 cannot be checked. This CDR3 region has 15 residues. Germline V lookup: CDR1 SGHTA, CDR2 FQGNSA. The CDR3 here is CASRTGGGASGELFF.

The genes are TRBV29-1 and TRBJ2-5. This CDR3 spans 16 amino acids. The germline gives CDR1 SQVTM, CDR2 ANQGSEA. The CDR3 region is CSVEAEERSGQETQYF.

The V and J genes are TRBV20-1 and TRBJ2-6; TCRdb designates TRBD1, a call that cannot be tested without DNA. Germline V gene sequence: CDR1 DFQATT, CDR2 SNEGSKA (reference sequence). The length of the CDR3 is 17 residues. The CDR3 reads CSASGTGGPSGANVLTF.

The J gene is TRBJ2-7, the V gene TRBV20-1; there is no DNA to check the TCRdb D call of TRBD2. The germline V gene encodes CDR1 DFQATT and CDR2 SNEGSKA (reference sequence). This CDR3 contains 14 residues. CDR3: CSARTSGRPDEQYF.

The chain has TRBV7-9 and TRBJ2-7; TCRdb's D call of TRBD2 is untestable without DNA. CDR3 length equals 17 residues. The germline CDR1 and CDR2 sequences are SEHNR and FQNEAQ (reference sequence). This chain's CDR3 is CASSPSGLAVSKGEQYF.

The chain joins TRBV2 to TRBJ2-3; TCRdb indicates TRBD2, and absent DNA this call remains unverified. The V gene's germline CDR1 is SNHLY and CDR2 FYNNEI. CDR3 length: 15 amino acids. The CDR3 here is CASSLGTSRTDTQYF.

The chain has TRBV12-3 or TRBV12-4 and TRBJ1-5; TCRdb reports TRBD1, a call that lacks DNA to check it against. The CDR3 is 16 residues long. This CDR3 reads CASAREGTGVNQPQHF.

The rearrangement joins TRBV6-1 to TRBJ2-7; the D gene TCRdb calls, TRBD1, cannot be checked with no DNA. This CDR3 comprises 13 residues. From germline, CDR1 is MNHNS and CDR2 SASEGT. The CDR3 protein is CASSETGSYEQYF.

The chain recombines TRBV20-1 with TRBJ2-2. CDR1 DFQATT and CDR2 SNEGSKA come from the germline V gene (reference sequence). CDR3 length: 15 residues. Here the CDR3 reads CSARVLSGNTGELFF.

The genes are TRBV5-5 and TRBJ2-7; there is no DNA to check the TCRdb D call of TRBD1. The CDR3 has 15 amino acids. Looked up from germline, CDR1 is SGHKS and CDR2 is YYEKEE (reference sequence). CDR3: CASSLGTGFGGEQYF.

V usage is TRBV28 and J usage is TRBJ2-4; the TCRdb call, TRBD2, lacks DNA for checking. Germline V gene data show CDR1 as MDHEN and CDR2 as SYDVKM. This CDR3 is 15 amino acids long. The CDR3 region is CASSEGGVVGNIQYF.

The V and J genes are TRBV7-9 and TRBJ1-2; as DNA is missing, the TRBD1 call by TCRdb cannot be tested. CDR3 length: 14 residues. Germline CDR1 and CDR2: SEHNR and FQNEAQ (reference sequence). CDR3 loop: CASRYRDADYGYTF.

This chain's CDR3 is CSAEEGGGAFRYNEQFF. The chain combines TRBV20-1 with TRBJ2-1; no DNA is available, so the TRBD2 call from TCRdb remains unchecked. Germline V CDR1 and CDR2: DFQATT, SNEGSKA (reference sequence). This CDR3 contains 17 residues.

The chain links TRBV5-1 to TRBJ2-2; TCRdb proposes TRBD2, but this gene call is untestable without DNA. Germline V lookup: CDR1 SGHRS, CDR2 YFSETQ. The length of the CDR3 is 15 residues. The CDR3 region is CDSSLRTSGTGELFF.

The rearrangement uses TRBV5-1 and TRBJ2-2; the TCRdb D gene call, TRBD1, has no DNA to confirm it. Germline loops: CDR1 SGHRS, CDR2 YFSETQ. The CDR3 consists of 15 residues. The CDR3 loop reads CASSTPQGNTGELFF.